The 26 T cell receptor beta chains given below trace back to one sample, sequenced in a study of cytomegalovirus exposure and HLA in healthy donors (dated by TCRdb to between 2016 and 2019). The method was the immunoSEQ multiplex PCR assay. For the multiplex PCR, a mixture combining 60 forward primers for TCR Vbeta segments and 13 reverse primers for TCR Jbeta segments was used. Here the immuneACCESS table is served through TCRdb, limited to in-frame sequences with V and J called. Missing clones are a known gap in these copies; in checked studies unresolved V genes cover under half, and the rest lacks a known reason. This sample's table carries about 130,000 clones. The biggest ten clones account for over 1.5% of the sample. The sample was PBMCs. The receptors stem from a woman in her thirties or forties in good health and CMV-seropositive.

This chain joins TRBV11-2 and TRBJ2-1, with 11 bases lining up with TRBD1. CDR1 is SGHAT, CDR2 FQNNGV, per germline. The CDR3 has 15 residues. The V segment lost 1 base and the J segment 4 bases; nucleotides outside the gene matches: 0. The CDR3 DNA sequence: TGTGCCAGCAGCTTAGGGGACAGGGGGTACAATGAGCAGTTCTTC. This sequence encodes CASSLGDRGYNEQFF.

On this clone itself: Since the CDR3 does not end with the conserved phenylalanine or tryptophan, this likely comes from a read error. The chain joins TRBV6-5 to TRBJ1-2; D may be TRBD1 (6 bases). Germline CDR1 MNHEY, CDR2 SVGAGI. Trimming pared 6 bases from V and 6 bases from J, leaving 14 bases between. The CDR3 sequence is 13 residues long. The DNA for the CDR3 is TGTGCCAGCAGCCGGACGGGGGGCCATGGCTACACCCTC. Protein sequence: CASSRTGGHGYTL.

The chain recombines TRBV4-3 with TRBJ2-6; 8 positions match TRBD1. The junction had 15 bases not matched to a gene; V was cut back by 3 bases and J by 2 bases. CDR1 and CDR2 from the germline V gene are LGHNA and YSLEER. The CDR3 sequence is 20 residues long. The CDR3 loop is CASSQALTGQGYTGANVLTF. The CDR3 bases are TGCGCCAGCAGCCAGGCCTTGACAGGACAGGGTTATACTGGGGCCAACGTCCTGACTTTC.

V gene TRBV20-1 combines with J gene TRBJ2-5; D unresolved. Trimming removed 5 bases from V and 2 bases from J, with 3 bases in between. Germline CDR1 and CDR2: DFQATT and SNEGSKA (reference sequence). This CDR3 comprises 10 residues. CDR3 sequence reads: CSAEQETQYF. The CDR3 DNA reads TGCAGTGCTGAGCAAGAGACCCAGTACTTC.

V and J are TRBV2 and TRBJ2-7; D remains unclear. Looked up from germline, CDR1 is SNHLY and CDR2 is FYNNEI. The CDR3 extends over 15 amino acids. Trimming shortened V by 6 bases and J by 1 base, and 16 bases separated the two germline ends. The CDR3 bases are TGTGCCAGCAGACCTGACGAGGCGATTTCCTACGAGCAGTACTTC. Protein product: CASRPDEAISYEQYF. The whole variable domain, filled in from reference TRBV2 and TRBJ2-7, reads EPEVTQTPSHQVTQMGQEVILRCVPISNHLYFYWYRQILGQKVEFLVSFYNNEISEKSEIFDDQFSVERPDGSNFTLKIRSTKLEDSAMYFCASRPDEAISYEQYFGPGTRLTVT.

This CDR3 reads CASKSPGMNTEAFF. CDR3 nucleotides: TGTGCCAGTAAATCCCCAGGAATGAACACTGAAGCTTTCTTT. This sequence joins TRBV19 and TRBJ1-1; D gene ambiguous. Per germline, CDR1 LNHDA and CDR2 SQIVND (reference sequence). With 7 bases removed from V and 0 bases from J, the gap between germline ends came to 12 bases. The CDR3 sequence is 14 residues long.

The genes are TRBV5-1 and TRBJ2-3, with D tentatively TRBD1 (5 bases). Germline lookup yields CDR1 SGHRS and CDR2 YFSETQ. This CDR3 contains 15 residues. Trimming pared 3 bases from V and 1 base from J, leaving 12 bases between. This CDR3 is CASSWGWAGTDTQYF. The DNA for the CDR3 is TGCGCCAGCAGCTGGGGCTGGGCTGGCACAGATACGCAGTATTTT.

This chain joins TRBV28 and TRBJ2-5, with TRBD2 matching 11 bases. The CDR3 length is 16 residues. CDR1 is MDHEN and CDR2 is SYDVKM in the germline V gene. J gave up 1 base and V 10 bases, and 11 bases lay outside the gene matches. The CDR3 protein is CAISSRGLAAQETQYF. CDR3 DNA: TGTGCCATCTCCAGTAGGGGACTAGCGGCCCAAGAGACCCAGTACTTC.

This chain connects TRBV29-1 to TRBJ2-5, with TRBD1 matching over 12 bases. The J call could be wrong; TRBJ2-7 is a better fit for the DNA end. The CDR3 length is 13 residues. CDR1 is SQVTM and CDR2 is ANQGSEA in the germline V gene. CDR3 sequence: CSVTGTGGDEQYF. DNA for the CDR3: TGCAGCGTAACCGGGACAGGGGGCGACGAGCAGTACTTC.

The chain has TRBV7-2 and TRBJ1-4, with 10 positions matching TRBD1. The ends lost 4 bases at V and 5 bases at J; junction bases unmatched: 4. The CDR3 sequence is 15 residues long. Germline V CDR1 and CDR2: SGHTA, FQGNSA. This CDR3 is CASSSWGQGNEKLFF. The CDR3 coding sequence is TGTGCCAGCAGCTCGTGGGGACAGGGGAATGAAAAACTGTTTTTT.

The rearrangement joins TRBV30 to TRBJ2-7, with 10 bases identical to TRBD1. V was pared by 3 bases and J by 7 bases, with 3 bases of the junction left unmatched. CDR3 length: 12 amino acids. Germline V gene data show CDR1 as GTSNPN and CDR2 as SVGIG (reference sequence). Written as DNA, the CDR3 is TGTGCCTGGAGCGACAGGGGGCGGGAGCAGTACTTC. This encodes CAWSDRGREQYF.

V and J are TRBV6-6 and TRBJ2-1, with 8 bases identical to TRBD2. Germline V gene sequence: CDR1 MNHNY, CDR2 SVGAGI (reference sequence). The CDR3 loop spans 15 amino acids. Trimming at V came to 5 bases and at J to 3 bases, leaving 6 bases not matched to a gene. CDR3: CASSTTSGNYNEQFF. In nucleotides, the CDR3 is TGTGCCAGCAGTACCACTAGCGGAAACTACAATGAGCAGTTCTTC.

The chain employs TRBV5-1 and TRBJ2-5, with 12 bases matching TRBD2. Germline V gives CDR1 SGHRS, CDR2 YFSETQ. The CDR3 is made up of 14 amino acids. J was trimmed by 5 bases and V by 7 bases; bases with no gene match: 6. The CDR3 loop reads CASALAGGRETQYF. CDR3 bases: TGCGCCAGCGCACTAGCGGGAGGCCGCGAGACCCAGTACTTC.

The V and J genes are TRBV19 and TRBJ1-5; 8 bases match TRBD1. V lost 3 bases and J lost 0; bases outside the gene matches: 7. CDR3 size: 17 residues. CDR1 is LNHDA, CDR2 SQIVND, per germline (reference sequence). This CDR3 reads CASSIRQGPYSNQPQHF. Here the CDR3 DNA reads TGTGCCAGTAGTATCAGACAGGGGCCCTATAGCAATCAGCCCCAGCATTTT.

The chain is built from TRBV29-1 and TRBJ2-7; the match to TRBD1 covers 7 bases. CDR3 size: 13 residues. Losses at the gene ends were 6 bases for V and 5 bases for J; bases not matched to a gene: 10. Germline CDR1 SQVTM, CDR2 ANQGSEA. DNA of the CDR3: TGCAGCGTGGGGGAGACAGGGTCGGACGAGCAGTACTTC. Residues: CSVGETGSDEQYF.

The V and J genes are TRBV19 and TRBJ2-3; 11 bases map to TRBD2. CDR1 is LNHDA and CDR2 is SQIVND in the germline V gene (reference sequence). V lost 5 bases to trimming and J lost 2 bases; unmatched junction nucleotides: 9. CDR3 length equals 17 residues. The CDR3 loop is CASSGGTSGAFTDTQYF. The CDR3 bases are TGTGCCAGTAGTGGGGGGACTAGCGGAGCATTCACAGATACGCAGTATTTT.

In DNA, the CDR3 is TGTGCCAGCTCACCGGAAGGGGAACAGCCCCAGCATTTT. Translating it yields CASSPEGEQPQHF. This rearrangement joins TRBV18 to TRBJ1-5; D is perhaps TRBD1 (5 bases). CDR1 is KGHSH and CDR2 is LQKENI in the germline V gene. The CDR3 consists of 13 residues. V was trimmed by 3 bases and J by 7 bases, leaving 10 bases between them.

The chain joins TRBV7-9 to TRBJ1-4; TRBD1 matches at 8 bases. The CDR3 is 14 residues long. Looked up from germline, CDR1 is SEHNR and CDR2 is FQNEAQ (reference sequence). J gave up 8 bases and V 7 bases, and 9 bases lay outside the gene matches. Here the CDR3 reads CASTEGQGWEKLFF. The CDR3 nucleotides read TGTGCCAGCACTGAAGGACAGGGATGGGAAAAACTGTTTTTT.

The CDR3, as DNA: TGTGCCAGCAGTTACTCGATGGTTGGCAGGGGGAGAGGCTACACCTTC. Translation gives CASSYSMVGRGRGYTF. The chain links TRBV6-5 to TRBJ1-2, with 7 nucleotides matching TRBD1. Germline V CDR1 and CDR2: MNHEY, SVGAGI. Unmatched junction bases numbered 12, after V lost 0 bases and J lost 8 bases. CDR3 size: 16 residues.

This rearrangement joins TRBV5-4 to TRBJ2-7, with 11 positions matching TRBD2. This CDR3 is built from 16 residues. The germline V gene has CDR1 SGHNT and CDR2 YYREEE (reference sequence). V lost 3 bases to trimming and J lost 4 bases; unmatched junction nucleotides: 9. The CDR3 nucleotides are TGTGCCAGCAGCTCCCCAGGCCTAGCGGGAGGATACGAGCAGTACTTC. Its protein product is CASSSPGLAGGYEQYF.

The J gene is TRBJ1-5, the V gene TRBV6-6; TRBD1 might be the D (5 bases). The CDR3 covers 16 residues. Germline lookup yields CDR1 MNHNY and CDR2 SVGAGI (reference sequence). V was trimmed by 6 bases and J by 6 bases, leaving 21 bases between them. The chain's CDR3 is CASSEMDPLRGQPQHF. As DNA, the CDR3 is TGTGCCAGCAGCGAGATGGACCCCCTTAGGGGTCAGCCCCAGCATTTT.

This chain joins TRBV5-4 and TRBJ2-6; 9 positions agree with TRBD1. V lost 6 bases, J lost 4 bases, and 14 bases stayed unmatched. Germline V gives CDR1 SGHNT, CDR2 YYREEE (reference sequence). This CDR3 region has 18 residues. CDR3 sequence reads: CASNPGTGFLGGANVLTF. The CDR3 DNA reads TGTGCCAGCAACCCCGGGACAGGGTTCCTGGGGGGGGCCAACGTCCTGACTTTC. Full variable domain (outside the CDR3, taken from reference TRBV5-4 and TRBJ2-6): ETGVTQSPTHLIKTRGQQVTLRCSSQSGHNTVSWYQQALGQGPQFIFQYYREEENGRGNFPPRFSGLQFPNYSSELNVNALELDDSALYLCASNPGTGFLGGANVLTFGAGSRLTVL.

The rearrangement joins TRBV28 to TRBJ1-3; D gene uncertain. Germline-derived CDR1 and CDR2 are MDHEN and SYDVKM. V lost 2 bases, J lost 1 base, and 6 bases lay in between. This CDR3 spans 14 amino acids. The CDR3, as DNA: TGTGCCAGCAGTTTAGTACAGTCTGGAAACACCATATATTTT. Protein product: CASSLVQSGNTIYF.

The rearrangement joins TRBV2 to TRBJ2-7; the D gene is possibly TRBD1 (6 bases). CDR3 length: 17 amino acids. Deletions cut 4 bases from V and 2 bases from J, with 21 bases between. Per the germline V gene, CDR1 is SNHLY and CDR2 is FYNNEI. DNA of the CDR3: TGTGCCAGCAGTGCAGGTCCTTCAGGGGTGACTACCTACGAGCAGTACTTC. It codes for CASSAGPSGVTTYEQYF.

DNA for the CDR3: TGTGCCAGCAGTGCACGACTAGGGTACAATGAGCAGTTCTTC. It translates to CASSARLGYNEQFF. The rearrangement uses TRBV2 and TRBJ2-1, with D tentatively TRBD2 (6 bases). The CDR3 loop spans 14 amino acids. CDR1 and CDR2 (germline): SNHLY, FYNNEI. V lost 4 bases to trimming and J lost 4 bases, with 11 bases between them. Full variable domain (remainder filled in from reference TRBV2 and TRBJ2-1): EPEVTQTPSHQVTQMGQEVILRCVPISNHLYFYWYRQILGQKVEFLVSFYNNEISEKSEIFDDQFSVERPDGSNFTLKIRSTKLEDSAMYFCASSARLGYNEQFFGPGTRLTVL.

The chain combines TRBV6-5 with TRBJ1-5; 7 bases map to TRBD1. V lost 4 bases to trimming and J lost 2 bases; unmatched junction nucleotides: 5. Germline V gives CDR1 MNHEY, CDR2 SVGAGI. The CDR3 is made up of 15 amino acids. This CDR3 reads CASSSSGTGNQPQHF. CDR3 in DNA: TGTGCCAGCAGTTCCTCCGGGACAGGCAATCAGCCCCAGCATTTT.